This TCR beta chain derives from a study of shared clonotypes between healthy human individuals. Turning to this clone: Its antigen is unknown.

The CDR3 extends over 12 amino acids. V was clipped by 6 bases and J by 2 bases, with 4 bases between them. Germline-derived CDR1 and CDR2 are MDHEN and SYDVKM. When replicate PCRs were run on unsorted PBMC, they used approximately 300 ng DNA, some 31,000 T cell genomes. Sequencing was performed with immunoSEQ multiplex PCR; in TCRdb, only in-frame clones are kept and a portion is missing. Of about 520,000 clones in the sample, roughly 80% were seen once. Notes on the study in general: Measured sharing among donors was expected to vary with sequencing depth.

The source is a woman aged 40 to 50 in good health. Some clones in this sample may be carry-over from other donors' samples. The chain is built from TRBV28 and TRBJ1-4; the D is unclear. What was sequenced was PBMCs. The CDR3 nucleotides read TGTGCCAGCAGGGGTACTAATGAAAAACTGTTTTTT. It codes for CASRGTNEKLFF.